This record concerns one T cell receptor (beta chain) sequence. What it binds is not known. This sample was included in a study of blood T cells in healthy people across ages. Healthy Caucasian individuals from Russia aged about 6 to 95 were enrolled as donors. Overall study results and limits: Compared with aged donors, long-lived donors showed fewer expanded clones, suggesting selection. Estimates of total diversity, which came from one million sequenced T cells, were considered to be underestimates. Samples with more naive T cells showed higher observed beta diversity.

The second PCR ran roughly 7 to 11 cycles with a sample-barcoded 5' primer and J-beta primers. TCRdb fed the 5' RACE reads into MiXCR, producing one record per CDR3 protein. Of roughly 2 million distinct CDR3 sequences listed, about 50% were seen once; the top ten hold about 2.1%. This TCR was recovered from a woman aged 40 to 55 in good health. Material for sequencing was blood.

This CDR3 reads CASLGDSYNEQFF. The CDR3 bases are TGTGCCAGCCTTGGGGACAGCTACAATGAGCAGTTCTTC. The chain employs TRBV28 and TRBJ2-1; TRBD1 agrees at 7 bases. Per the germline V gene, CDR1 is MDHEN and CDR2 is SYDVKM. The CDR3 is made up of 13 amino acids. V lost 8 bases to trimming and J lost 3 bases; unmatched junction nucleotides: 4.